This T cell receptor beta chain was observed in a study of CD8 T cells in ankylosing spondylitis. Study-wide results and caveats: Disease-linked clones had a CD8+ phenotype and relatively low frequency in peripheral blood. Several highly homologous variants made up a TCR beta motif that seemed to typify ankylosing spondylitis blood.

This clonotype was seen only a few times. What it binds is not known. The TCR beta libraries were generated through quantitative 5'-RACE incorporating molecular barcodes. TCRdb fed the 5' RACE reads into MiXCR, producing one record per CDR3 protein. The sample holds roughly 280,000 distinct CDR3 sequences, around 19% seen once. The V and J ends lost 5 bases and 0 bases respectively, with 10 bases between them. CDR1 is MNHEY, CDR2 SMNVEV, per germline (reference sequence). The CDR3 has 15 amino acids. The TCR originated in a male donor with ankylosing spondylitis or in good health (not recorded which). The V gene is TRBV27, the J gene TRBJ1-4; D is unclear. The sample taken for sequencing was blood, either unsorted or a sorted T cell fraction (not recorded which). The CDR3, as DNA: TGTGCCAGCAGTGTGACACTGGCAACTAATGAAAAACTGTTTTTT. As protein: CASSVTLATNEKLFF.